The clone carrying this T cell receptor (beta chain) was seen more than once but under ten times. The antigen remains undetermined. This record comes from a study of T-cell memory formation after mild COVID-19. General study results and limits: Contracting CD4+ clones lay largely in CM and EM, with CD8+ ones residing in EMRA. Some SARS-CoV-2-responding clones were already detected in memory before infection.

Trimming stripped 0 bases from V and 0 bases from J, with 9 bases between. CDR3 length: 15 amino acids. Germline-derived CDR1 and CDR2 are PRHDT and FYEKMQ (reference sequence). Each CDR3 protein is one row after TCRdb ran MiXCR on the 5' RACE reads. Of just over 400,000 distinct CDR3 sequences in the sample, about 22% are singletons; the top ten hold 13%. This chain connects TRBV13 to TRBJ2-7; D not resolved. Source material: PBMCs or a T cell subset sorted from them (not recorded which). This clonotype was obtained from an adult woman who had mild COVID-19 (a few samples of this study predate the infection). Cell type and time point are not known. CDR3 residues: CASSLGERSSYEQYF. The CDR3 bases are TGTGCCAGCAGCTTAGGGGAGAGGAGCTCCTACGAGCAGTACTTC.